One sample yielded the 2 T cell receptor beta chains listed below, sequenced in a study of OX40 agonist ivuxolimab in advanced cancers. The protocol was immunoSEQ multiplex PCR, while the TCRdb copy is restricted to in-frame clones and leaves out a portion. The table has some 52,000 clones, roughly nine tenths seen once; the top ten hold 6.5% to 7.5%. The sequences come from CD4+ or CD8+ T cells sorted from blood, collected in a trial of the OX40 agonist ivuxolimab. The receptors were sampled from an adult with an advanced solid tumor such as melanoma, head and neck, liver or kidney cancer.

CDR3 sequence: CASSTDRGLIAGNTIYF. CDR3 coding DNA: TGCGCCAGCAGCACAGACAGGGGGCTGATCGCTGGAAACACCATATATTTT. The gene calls are TRBV5-1 and TRBJ1-3; 10 bases are a match to TRBD1. The CDR3 sequence is 17 residues long. After removal of 4 bases from V and 2 bases from J, the junction contained 9 bases not matched to a gene. Germline V lookup: CDR1 SGHRS, CDR2 YFSETQ.

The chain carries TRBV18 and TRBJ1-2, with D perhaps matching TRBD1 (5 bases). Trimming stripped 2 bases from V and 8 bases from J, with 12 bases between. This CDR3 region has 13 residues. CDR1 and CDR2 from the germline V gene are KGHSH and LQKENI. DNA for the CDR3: TGTGCCAGCTCACCATTGGGGGTCGGAGGCTACACCTTC. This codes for CASSPLGVGGYTF.